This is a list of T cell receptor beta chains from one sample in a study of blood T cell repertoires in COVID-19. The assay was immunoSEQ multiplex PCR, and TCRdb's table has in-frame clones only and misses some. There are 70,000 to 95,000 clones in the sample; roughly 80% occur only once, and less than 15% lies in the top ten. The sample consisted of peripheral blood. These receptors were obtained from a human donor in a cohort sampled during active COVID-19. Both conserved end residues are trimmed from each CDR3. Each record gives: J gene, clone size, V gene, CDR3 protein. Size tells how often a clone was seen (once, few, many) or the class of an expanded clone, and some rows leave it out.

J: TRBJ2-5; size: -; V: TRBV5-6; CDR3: ASGKGGPRTQY
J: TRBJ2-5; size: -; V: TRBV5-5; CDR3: ASSSDSWEETQY
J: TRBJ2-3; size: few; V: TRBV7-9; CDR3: ASSLETSTDTQY
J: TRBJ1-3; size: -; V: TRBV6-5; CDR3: ASSYSQGARNTIY
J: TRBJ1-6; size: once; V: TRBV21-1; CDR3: ASSSEDRGYNSPLH
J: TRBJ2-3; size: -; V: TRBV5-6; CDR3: ATGLAGADTQY
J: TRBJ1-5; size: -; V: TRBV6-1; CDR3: ASSDVTGFSNQPQH
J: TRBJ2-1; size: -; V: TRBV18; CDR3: ASSPPGTGAI
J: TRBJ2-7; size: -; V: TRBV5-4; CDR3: ASSNLGLSVYEQY
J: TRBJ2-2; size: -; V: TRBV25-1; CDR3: ASSERGWNTGELF
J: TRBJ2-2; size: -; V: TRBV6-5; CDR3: ASRTQGWELF
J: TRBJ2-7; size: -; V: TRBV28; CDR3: ASSPNAGTGGAYEQY
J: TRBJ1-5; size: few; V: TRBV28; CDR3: ASSLQGGGNQPQH
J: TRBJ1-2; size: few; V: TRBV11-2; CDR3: ASSLDSSILANYGYT
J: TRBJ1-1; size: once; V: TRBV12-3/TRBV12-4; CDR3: ASIPGANTEAF
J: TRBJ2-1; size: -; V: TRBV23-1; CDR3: ASSQPSAGRGEQF
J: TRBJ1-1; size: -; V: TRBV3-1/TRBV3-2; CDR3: ASSPRQSNTEAF
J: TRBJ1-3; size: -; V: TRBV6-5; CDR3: ASSPIYSGNTIY
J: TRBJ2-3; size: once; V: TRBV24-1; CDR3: ATSVGTGLAGLTDTQY
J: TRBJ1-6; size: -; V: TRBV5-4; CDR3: ASSTGQDNSYNSPLH
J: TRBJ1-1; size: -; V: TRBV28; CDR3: ASSSPVDNEAF
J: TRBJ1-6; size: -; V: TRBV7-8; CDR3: ASSLARRQATYSSYNSPLH
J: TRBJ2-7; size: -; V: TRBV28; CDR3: ASRRTGIKFTYEQY
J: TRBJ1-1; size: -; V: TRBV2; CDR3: ASGGHYTEAF
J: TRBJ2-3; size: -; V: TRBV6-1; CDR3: ASSEGAGTDTQY
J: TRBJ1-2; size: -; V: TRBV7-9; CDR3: ASSLGQNYGYT
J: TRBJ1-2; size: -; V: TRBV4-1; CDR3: ASSHYYEGPTGFRGYT
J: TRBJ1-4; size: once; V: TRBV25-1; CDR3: ASSPRRRSPNEKLF
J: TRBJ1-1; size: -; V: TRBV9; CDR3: ASSRSGHEAF
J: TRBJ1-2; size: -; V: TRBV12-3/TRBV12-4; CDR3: ASSNNDGYT
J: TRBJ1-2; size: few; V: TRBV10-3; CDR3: AISPRDRGNYGYT
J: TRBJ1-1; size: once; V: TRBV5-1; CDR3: ASSLSRGGTEAF
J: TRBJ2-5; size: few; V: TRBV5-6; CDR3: ASSLPGGRSISQETQY
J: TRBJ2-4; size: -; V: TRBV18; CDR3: ASEGQGDGFDIQY
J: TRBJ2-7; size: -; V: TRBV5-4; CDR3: ASSNRQRGTYKYEQY
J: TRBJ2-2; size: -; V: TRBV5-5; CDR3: ASSTYDTGELF
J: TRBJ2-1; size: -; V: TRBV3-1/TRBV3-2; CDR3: ASSSRTSGTYNEQF
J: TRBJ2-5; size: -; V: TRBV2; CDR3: ASSEPETQY
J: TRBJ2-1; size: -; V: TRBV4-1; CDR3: ASSQATGGGYNEQF
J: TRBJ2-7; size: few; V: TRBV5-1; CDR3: ASSLGGQIYEQY
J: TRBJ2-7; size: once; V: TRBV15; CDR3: AIAGQKRGLYEQY
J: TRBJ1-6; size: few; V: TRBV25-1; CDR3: ASSELGGVSPLH
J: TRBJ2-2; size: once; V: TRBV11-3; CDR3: ASSPSDTYTGELF
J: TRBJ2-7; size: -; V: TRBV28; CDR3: ASTPRGHPIYEQY
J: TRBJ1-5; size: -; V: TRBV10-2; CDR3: ASSGEKGNQPQH
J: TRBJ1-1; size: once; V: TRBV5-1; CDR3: ASTSSITGNTEAF
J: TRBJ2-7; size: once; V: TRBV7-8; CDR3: ASSRDTYEQY
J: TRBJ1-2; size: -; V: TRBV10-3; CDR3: AIKGAGNYGYT
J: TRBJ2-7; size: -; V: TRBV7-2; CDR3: ASSLPGLAYEQY
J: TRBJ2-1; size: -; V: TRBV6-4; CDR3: ASSDLGGDNEQF
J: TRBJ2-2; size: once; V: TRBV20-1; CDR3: SATRTGELF
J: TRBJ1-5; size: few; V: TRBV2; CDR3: ASNGGSNQPQH
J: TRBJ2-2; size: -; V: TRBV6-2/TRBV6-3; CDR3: ASSYELLAGGANTGELF
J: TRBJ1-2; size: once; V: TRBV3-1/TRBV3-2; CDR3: ASSAQGEANYGYT
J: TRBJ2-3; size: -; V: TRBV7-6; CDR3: ASGTPRGGLITDTQY